This T cell receptor beta chain is drawn from a study of blood T cell repertoires in COVID-19. Across the whole study: Samples came from the United States, Italy and Spain, spanning acute and convalescent COVID-19. PBMCs, B-cell-depleted T cells, or T cells provided the cDNA or gDNA that made up the material.

Original processing methods: Nucleated cell counts were estimated from reference gene primer amplification. Clones were read by immunoSEQ multiplex PCR, and TCRdb kept only the in-frame ones, dropping some. V, J and clone size reflect that table, while D and trimming were determined from the DNA. The sample records around 230,000 clones, roughly 90% being singletons. In its sample, this clone was seen once. The CDR3 is 15 amino acids. Per the germline V gene, CDR1 is MGHRA and CDR2 is YSYEKL. Deletions cut 0 bases from V and 1 base from J, with 10 bases between. This receptor was identified in a man aged 30 to 45 who had recovered from COVID-19. The chain combines TRBV4-1 with TRBJ2-7; perhaps TRBD1 as D (5 bases). Sequenced: peripheral blood. CDR3: CASSQDSAGSYEQYF. CDR3 bases: TGCGCCAGCAGCCAAGATTCCGCAGGGTCCTACGAGCAGTACTTC.